The clone carrying this TCR beta chain was detected a few times. Through a sample-barcoded 5' primer and a J-beta primer mix, a second PCR was run for roughly 7 to 12 cycles. TCRdb redid the calling of the 5' RACE reads with MiXCR, one entry per CDR3 protein. The sample has around 710,000 distinct CDR3 sequences, 40% to 45% seen once. The source of the sample is a study of blood T cells in healthy people across ages. Germline assignment: CDR1 MDHEN and CDR2 SYDVKM. Unmatched junction bases numbered 5, after V lost 5 bases and J lost 1 base. The CDR3 loop spans 14 amino acids. This sequence was found in a woman aged 55 to 70 in good health. The sample was blood. The J gene is TRBJ2-7, the V gene TRBV28, with 7 bases that match TRBD1. The CDR3 reads CASSLTGRSYEQYF. In DNA form, the CDR3 reads TGTGCCAGCAGTCTGACAGGGAGATCCTACGAGCAGTACTTC.